The subject of this entry is one T cell receptor (beta chain). Its antigen remains unidentified. The source of the sample is a study of shared clonotypes between healthy human individuals. The V end was cut by 5 bases, the J end by 4 bases, with 17 bases between. Germline CDR1 reads LNHDA; CDR2 reads SQIVND (reference sequence). This CDR3 has 15 residues. Source study methods: ImmunoSEQ output lacked quality scores and full-length reads, limiting matched filtering. TCRdb's copy holds only in-frame clones and misses some; the assay was immunoSEQ multiplex PCR. V, J and clone size reflect that table, while D and trimming were determined from the DNA. The table has over a million clones, about 74% seen once. Study observations and caveats: Tissues were not sampled, only blood, and their repertoires likely differ. The rarefaction results pointed to incomplete sorted-subset sequencing despite large depth.

Sample: memory CD4+ T cells sorted from blood. Stated subset: CD45RA-negative fraction. The chain employs TRBV19 and TRBJ2-5, with a possible D match to TRBD1 (6 bases). This TCR was sampled from a man between 18 and 29 years old in good health. The CDR3 loop is CASSYKTGRGETQYF. The CDR3 DNA follows: TGTGCCAGTAGTTATAAAACAGGGAGAGGAGAGACCCAGTACTTC. The full variable domain, with the rest looked up from reference TRBV19 and TRBJ2-5, is DGGITQSPKYLFRKEGQNVTLSCEQNLNHDAMYWYRQDPGQGLRLIYYSQIVNDFQKGDIAEGYSVSREKKESFPLTVTSAQKNPTAFYLCASSYKTGRGETQYFGPGTRLLVL.